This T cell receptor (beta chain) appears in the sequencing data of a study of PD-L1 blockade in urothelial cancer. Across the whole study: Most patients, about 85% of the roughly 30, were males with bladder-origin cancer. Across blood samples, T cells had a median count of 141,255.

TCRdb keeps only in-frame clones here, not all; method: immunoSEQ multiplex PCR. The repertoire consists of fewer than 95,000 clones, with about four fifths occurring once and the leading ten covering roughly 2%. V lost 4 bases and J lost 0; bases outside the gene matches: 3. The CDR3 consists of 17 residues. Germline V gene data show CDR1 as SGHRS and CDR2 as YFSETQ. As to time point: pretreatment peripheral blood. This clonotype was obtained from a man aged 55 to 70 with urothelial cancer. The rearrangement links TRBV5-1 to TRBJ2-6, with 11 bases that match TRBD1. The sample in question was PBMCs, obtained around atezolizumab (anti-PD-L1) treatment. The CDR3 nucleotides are TGCGCCAGCAGCACTGGGACAGGGGGCTCTGGGGCCAACGTCCTGACTTTC. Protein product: CASSTGTGGSGANVLTF.